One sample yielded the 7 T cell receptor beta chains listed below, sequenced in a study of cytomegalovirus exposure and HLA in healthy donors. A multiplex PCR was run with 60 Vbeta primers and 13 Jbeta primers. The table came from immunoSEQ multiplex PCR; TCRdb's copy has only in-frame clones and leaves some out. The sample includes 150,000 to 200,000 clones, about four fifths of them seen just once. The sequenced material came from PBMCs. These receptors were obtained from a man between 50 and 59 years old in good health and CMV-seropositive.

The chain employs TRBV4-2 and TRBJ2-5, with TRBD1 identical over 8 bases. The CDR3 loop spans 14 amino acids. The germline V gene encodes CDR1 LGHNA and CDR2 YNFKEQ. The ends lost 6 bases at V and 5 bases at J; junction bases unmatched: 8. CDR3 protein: CASRHTGGRETQYF. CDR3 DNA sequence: TGTGCCAGCAGGCATACAGGGGGGAGGGAGACCCAGTACTTC.

The CDR3 bases are TGTGCCAGCAGCTCCTCCCTTAACACTGAAGCTTTCTTT. This translates into CASSSSLNTEAFF. The genes are TRBV7-9 and TRBJ1-1; the D is unclear. Germline loops: CDR1 SEHNR, CDR2 FQNEAQ (reference sequence). This CDR3 is built from 13 residues. Trimming took off 4 bases at V and 2 bases at J, with 8 bases between the two ends.

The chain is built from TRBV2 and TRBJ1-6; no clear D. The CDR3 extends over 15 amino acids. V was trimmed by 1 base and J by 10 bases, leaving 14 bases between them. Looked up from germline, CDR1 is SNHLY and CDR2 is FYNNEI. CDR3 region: CASSEGSGQISPLHF. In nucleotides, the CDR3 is TGTGCCAGCAGTGAAGGTTCAGGTCAGATCTCACCCCTCCACTTT.

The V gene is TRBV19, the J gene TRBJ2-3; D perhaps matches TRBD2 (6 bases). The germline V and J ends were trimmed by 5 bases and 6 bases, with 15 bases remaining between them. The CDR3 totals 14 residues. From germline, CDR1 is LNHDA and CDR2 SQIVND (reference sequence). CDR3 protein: CASSYREKGDTQYF. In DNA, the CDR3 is TGTGCCAGTAGTTACCGGGAGAAAGGGGATACGCAGTATTTT.

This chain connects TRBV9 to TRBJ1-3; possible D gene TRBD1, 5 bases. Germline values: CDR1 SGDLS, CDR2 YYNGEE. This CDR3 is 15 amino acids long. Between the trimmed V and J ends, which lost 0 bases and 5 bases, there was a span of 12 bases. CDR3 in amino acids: CASSVDPGERNTIYF. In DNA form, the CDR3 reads TGTGCCAGCAGCGTAGATCCGGGGGAGAGAAACACCATATATTTT.

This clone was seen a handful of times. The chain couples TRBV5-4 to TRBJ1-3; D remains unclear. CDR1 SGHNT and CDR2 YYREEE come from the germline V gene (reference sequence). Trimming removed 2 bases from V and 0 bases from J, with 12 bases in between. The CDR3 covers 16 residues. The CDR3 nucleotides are TGTGCCAGCAGCTTAGCCAATATCTACTCTGGAAACACCATATATTTT. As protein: CASSLANIYSGNTIYF.

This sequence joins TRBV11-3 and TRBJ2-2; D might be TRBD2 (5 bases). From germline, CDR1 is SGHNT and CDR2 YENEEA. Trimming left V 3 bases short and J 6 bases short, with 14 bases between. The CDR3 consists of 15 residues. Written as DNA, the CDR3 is TGTGCCAGCAGCTTCTCCGGGGAAGATGCCGGGGAGCTGTTTTTT. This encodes CASSFSGEDAGELFF.